This T cell receptor (beta chain) was obtained from a study of blood T cells in healthy people across ages. Drawn from each donor were roughly 10 milliliters of peripheral blood. PCR was performed a second time for about 6 to 11 cycles using a sample-barcoded 5' primer and a J-beta primer mix. MiXCR, applied by TCRdb to the 5' RACE reads, yields one record per CDR3 protein. The table has about 680,000 distinct CDR3 sequences, approximately 50% seen once. The sample comprised blood. This TCR derives from a woman aged 55 to 70 in good health.

The chain's CDR3 is CASSLSSAGELFF. CDR3 bases: TGTGCCAGCAGCTTATCATCGGCCGGGGAGCTGTTTTTT. The rearrangement joins TRBV7-3 to TRBJ2-2; D uncertain. CDR1 is SGHTA, CDR2 FQGTGA, per germline. This CDR3 has 13 residues. V dropped 2 bases and J dropped 6 bases, with 7 bases sitting between them.